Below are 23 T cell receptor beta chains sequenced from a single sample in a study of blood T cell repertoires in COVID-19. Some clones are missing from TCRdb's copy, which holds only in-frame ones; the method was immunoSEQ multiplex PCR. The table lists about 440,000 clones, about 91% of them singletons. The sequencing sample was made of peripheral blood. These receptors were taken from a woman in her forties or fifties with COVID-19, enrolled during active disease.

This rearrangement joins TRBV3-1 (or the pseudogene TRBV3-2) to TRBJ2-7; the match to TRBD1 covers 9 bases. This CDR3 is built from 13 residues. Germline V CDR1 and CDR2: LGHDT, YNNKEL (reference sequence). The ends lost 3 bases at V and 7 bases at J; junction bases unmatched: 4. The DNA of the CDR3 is TGTGCCAGCAGCCATACAGGGGGCGGTGAGCAGTACTTC. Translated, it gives CASSHTGGGEQYF.

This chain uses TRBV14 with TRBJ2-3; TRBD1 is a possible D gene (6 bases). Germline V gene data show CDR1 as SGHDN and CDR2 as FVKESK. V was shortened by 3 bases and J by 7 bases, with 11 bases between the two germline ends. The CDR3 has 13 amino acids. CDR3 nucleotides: TGTGCCAGCAGCCATGACAGGAGGAATACGCAGTATTTT. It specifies CASSHDRRNTQYF.

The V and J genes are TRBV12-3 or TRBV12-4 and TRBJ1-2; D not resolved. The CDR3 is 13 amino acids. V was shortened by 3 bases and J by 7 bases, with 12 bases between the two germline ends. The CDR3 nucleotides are TGTGCCAGCAGTTTCGGCAGGCGGGTTGGCTACACCTTC. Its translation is CASSFGRRVGYTF.

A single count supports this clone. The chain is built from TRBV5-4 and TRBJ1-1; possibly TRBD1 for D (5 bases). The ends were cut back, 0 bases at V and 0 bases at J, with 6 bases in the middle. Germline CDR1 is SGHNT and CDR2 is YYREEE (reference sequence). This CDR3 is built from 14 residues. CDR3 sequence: CASSLEGVNTEAFF. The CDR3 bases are TGTGCCAGCAGCTTGGAAGGGGTGAACACTGAAGCTTTCTTT.

The CDR3 loop is CASSFRDRGSDTQYF. CDR3 sequence (DNA): TGTGCCAGCAGTTTCCGGGACAGGGGGTCAGATACGCAGTATTTT. V gene TRBV2 combines with J gene TRBJ2-3, with 11 bases identical to TRBD1. This CDR3 has 15 residues. V gave up 5 bases and J gave up 4 bases; unmatched junction bases: 5. The V gene's germline CDR1 is SNHLY and CDR2 FYNNEI. Full variable domain (missing parts from reference TRBV2 and TRBJ2-3): EPEVTQTPSHQVTQMGQEVILRCVPISNHLYFYWYRQILGQKVEFLVSFYNNEISEKSEIFDDQFSVERPDGSNFTLKIRSTKLEDSAMYFCASSFRDRGSDTQYFGPGTRLTVL.

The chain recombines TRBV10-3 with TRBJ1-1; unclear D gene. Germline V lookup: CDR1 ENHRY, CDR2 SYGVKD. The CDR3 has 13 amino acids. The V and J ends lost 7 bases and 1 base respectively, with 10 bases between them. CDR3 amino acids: CAITTHGNTEAFF. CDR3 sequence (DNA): TGTGCCATCACCACACATGGGAACACTGAAGCTTTCTTT.

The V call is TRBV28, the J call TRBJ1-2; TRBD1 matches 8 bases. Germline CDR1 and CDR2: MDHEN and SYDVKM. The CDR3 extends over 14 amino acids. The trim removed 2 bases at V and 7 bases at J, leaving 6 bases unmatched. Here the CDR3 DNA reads TGTGCCAGCAGTTTAGAGGGCAGGGGGCTTGGCTACACCTTC. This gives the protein CASSLEGRGLGYTF.

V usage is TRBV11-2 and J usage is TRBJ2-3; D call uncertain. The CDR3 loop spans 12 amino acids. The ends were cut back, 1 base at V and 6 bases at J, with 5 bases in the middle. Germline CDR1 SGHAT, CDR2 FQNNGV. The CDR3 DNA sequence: TGTGCCAGCAGCTTAGGTCAGGATACGCAGTATTTT. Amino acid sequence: CASSLGQDTQYF.

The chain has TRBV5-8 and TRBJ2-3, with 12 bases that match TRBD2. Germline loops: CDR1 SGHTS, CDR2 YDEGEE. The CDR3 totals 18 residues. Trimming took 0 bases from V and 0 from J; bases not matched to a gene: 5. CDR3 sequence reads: CASSLGLAGGPSTDTQYF. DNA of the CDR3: TGTGCCAGCAGCTTGGGGCTAGCGGGGGGGCCGAGCACAGATACGCAGTATTTT.

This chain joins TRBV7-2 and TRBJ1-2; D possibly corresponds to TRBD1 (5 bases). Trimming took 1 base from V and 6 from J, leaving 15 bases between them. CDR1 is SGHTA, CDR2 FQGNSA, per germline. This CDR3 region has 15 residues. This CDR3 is CASSLESGGTDGYTF. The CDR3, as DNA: TGTGCCAGCAGCTTAGAATCCGGCGGGACGGATGGCTACACCTTC.

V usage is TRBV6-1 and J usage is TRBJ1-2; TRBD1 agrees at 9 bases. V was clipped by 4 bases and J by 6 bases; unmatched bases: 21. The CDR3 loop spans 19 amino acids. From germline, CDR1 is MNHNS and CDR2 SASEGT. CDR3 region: CASSGRGGGQGKIGNGYTF. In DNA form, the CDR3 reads TGTGCCAGCAGTGGCCGGGGTGGGGGACAGGGTAAAATTGGGAATGGCTACACCTTC.

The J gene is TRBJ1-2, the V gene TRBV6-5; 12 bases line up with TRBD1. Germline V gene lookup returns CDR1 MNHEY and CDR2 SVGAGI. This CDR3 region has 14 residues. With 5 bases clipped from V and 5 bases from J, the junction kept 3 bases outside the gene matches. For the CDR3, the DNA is TGTGCCAGCAGTAGGGACAGGGGGCGGTATGGCTACACCTTC. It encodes CASSRDRGRYGYTF.

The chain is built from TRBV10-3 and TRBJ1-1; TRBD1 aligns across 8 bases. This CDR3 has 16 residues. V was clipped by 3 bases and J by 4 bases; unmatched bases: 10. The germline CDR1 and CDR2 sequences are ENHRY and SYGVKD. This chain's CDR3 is CAISDGFRGRTTEAFF. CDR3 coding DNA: TGTGCCATCAGTGACGGATTCAGGGGGCGGACCACTGAAGCTTTCTTT.

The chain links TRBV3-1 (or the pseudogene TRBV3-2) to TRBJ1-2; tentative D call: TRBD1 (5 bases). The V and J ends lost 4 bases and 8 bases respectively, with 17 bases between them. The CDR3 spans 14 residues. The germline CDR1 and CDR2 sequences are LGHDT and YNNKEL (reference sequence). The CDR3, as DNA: TGTGCCAGCAGCCCCCCAGGGCCCCCACGAGGCTACACCTTC. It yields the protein CASSPPGPPRGYTF.

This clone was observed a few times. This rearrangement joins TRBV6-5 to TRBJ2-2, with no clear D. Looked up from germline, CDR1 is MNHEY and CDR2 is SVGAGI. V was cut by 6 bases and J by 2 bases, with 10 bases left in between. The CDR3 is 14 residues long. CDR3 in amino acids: CASRSNRNTGELFF. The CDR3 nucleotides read TGTGCCAGCAGAAGTAACAGAAACACCGGGGAGCTGTTTTTT.

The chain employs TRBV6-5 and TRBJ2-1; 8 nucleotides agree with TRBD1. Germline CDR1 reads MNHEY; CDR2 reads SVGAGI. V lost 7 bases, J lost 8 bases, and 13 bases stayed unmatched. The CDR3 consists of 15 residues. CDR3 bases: TGTGCCAGCACTAGGGGACAGGTAGAGTTCGATGAGCAGTTCTTC. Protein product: CASTRGQVEFDEQFF.

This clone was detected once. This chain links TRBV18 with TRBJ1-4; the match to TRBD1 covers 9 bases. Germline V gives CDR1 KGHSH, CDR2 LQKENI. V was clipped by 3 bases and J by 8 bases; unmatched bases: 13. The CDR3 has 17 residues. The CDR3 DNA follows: TGTGCCAGCTCACCTGAGGACACAGGGGGCGCGCAAGAAAAACTGTTTTTT. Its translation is CASSPEDTGGAQEKLFF.

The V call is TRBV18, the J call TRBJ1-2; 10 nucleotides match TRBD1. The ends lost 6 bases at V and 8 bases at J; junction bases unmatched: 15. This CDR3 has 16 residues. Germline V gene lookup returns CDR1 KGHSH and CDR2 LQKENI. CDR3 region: CASSTATGQGLWGYTF. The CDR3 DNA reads TGTGCCAGCTCGACAGCGACGGGACAGGGGCTGTGGGGCTACACCTTC.

The CDR3 region has the DNA TGTGCCAGCAGGTTCGACAGGGAGGCTTATGGCTACACCTTC. This sequence encodes CASRFDREAYGYTF. The chain links TRBV2 to TRBJ1-2; 7 bases line up with TRBD1. Unmatched junction bases numbered 9, after V lost 6 bases and J lost 5 bases. CDR1 SNHLY and CDR2 FYNNEI come from the germline V gene. This CDR3 is built from 14 residues.

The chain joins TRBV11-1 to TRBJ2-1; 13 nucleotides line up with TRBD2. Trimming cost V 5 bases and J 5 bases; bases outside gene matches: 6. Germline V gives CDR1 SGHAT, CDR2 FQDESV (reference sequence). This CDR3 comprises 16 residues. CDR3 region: CASSHGLAGAHNEQFF. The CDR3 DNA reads TGTGCCAGCAGCCACGGACTAGCGGGGGCACACAATGAGCAGTTCTTC. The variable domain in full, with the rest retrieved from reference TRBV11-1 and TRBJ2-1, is EAEVAQSPRYKITEKSQAVAFWCDPISGHATLYWYRQILGQGPELLVQFQDESVVDDSQLPKDRFSAERLKGVDSTLKIQPAELGDSAMYLCASSHGLAGAHNEQFFGPGTRLTVL.

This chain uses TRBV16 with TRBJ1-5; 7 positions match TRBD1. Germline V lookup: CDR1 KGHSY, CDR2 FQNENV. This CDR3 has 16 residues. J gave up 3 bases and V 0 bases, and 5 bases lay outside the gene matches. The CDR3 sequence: CASSQSDRALNQPQHF. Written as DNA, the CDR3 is TGTGCCAGCAGCCAATCAGACAGGGCCCTCAATCAGCCCCAGCATTTT.

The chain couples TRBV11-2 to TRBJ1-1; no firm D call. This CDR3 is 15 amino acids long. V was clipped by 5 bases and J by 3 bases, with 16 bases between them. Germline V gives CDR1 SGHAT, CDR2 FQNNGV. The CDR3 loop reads CASSPNAAADTEAFF. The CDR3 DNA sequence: TGTGCCAGCAGCCCCAACGCAGCCGCGGACACTGAAGCTTTCTTT.

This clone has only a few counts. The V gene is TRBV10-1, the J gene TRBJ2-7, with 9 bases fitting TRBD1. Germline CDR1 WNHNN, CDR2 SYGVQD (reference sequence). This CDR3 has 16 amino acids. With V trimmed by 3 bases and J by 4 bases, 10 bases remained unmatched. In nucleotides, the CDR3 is TGCGCCAGCAGTGAAGGCGAACAGGGGGCAGTTTACGAGCAGTACTTC. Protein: CASSEGEQGAVYEQYF.